These T cell receptor beta chains were read from a single sample in a study of long-term antiretroviral therapy in people with HIV. Repertoires were generated with immunoSEQ multiplex PCR, while TCRdb's copy carries only in-frame clones and drops some. The sample comprises about 30,000 clones, 85% to 95% of which are singletons, and approximately 6.8% rests with the top ten. The sequences come from unsorted PBMCs, collected about 6.5 years after starting antiretroviral therapy. The receptors originated from a woman in her thirties or forties with HIV. Both conserved end residues are part of each CDR3. A D gene is named only where the DNA matches it firmly. Clone size is not always given. Where it is, it says once, few, many or a class for expanded clones.

cdr3_nt cdr3_aa v_call d_call j_call clone_size
TGCGCCAGCAGCACGTGGGACGGGGATCAGCCCCAGCATTTT CASSTWDGDQPQHF TRBV4-3 NA TRBJ1-5 NA
TGTGCCAGCAGCTTGGTCGGGTTCACTAGCACAGATACGCAGTATTTT CASSLVGFTSTDTQYF TRBV5-8 NA TRBJ2-3 NA
TGTGCCAGCAGTTACTCGACCGGGAACAAGAATGGCTACACCTTC CASSYSTGNKNGYTF TRBV6-5 NA TRBJ1-2 NA
TGTGCCAGCAGTTTTGACGGTTTTAGCGATCAGCCCCAGCATTTT CASSFDGFSDQPQHF TRBV27 NA TRBJ1-5 NA
TGTGCCAGCAGCGACCGGGACAGCAACCAGCCCCAGCATTTT CASSDRDSNQPQHF TRBV7-8 TRBD1 TRBJ1-5 NA
TGTGCCAGCAGCTTAGTAGGGCCGAACACTGAAGCTTTCTTT CASSLVGPNTEAFF TRBV7-2 NA TRBJ1-1 NA
TGTGCCAGCAGCAAAGGGAGGCTCTCCAACCCAGAGGTAGCGGGGGCGTTCGGGGAGCTGTTTTTT CASSKGRLSNPEVAGAFGELFF TRBV21-1 NA TRBJ2-2 NA
TGTGCCTGGAGTGTAAAGGGATACGATGGCTACACCTTC CAWSVKGYDGYTF TRBV30 NA TRBJ1-2 NA
TGTGCCAGCAGGGCTACGGGTAACAATTCACCCCTCCACTTT CASRATGNNSPLHF TRBV7-2 NA TRBJ1-6 NA
TGTGCCAGCAGTGATTTCGACAGGGGCATCAATCAGCCCCAGCATTTT CASSDFDRGINQPQHF TRBV6-1 TRBD1 TRBJ1-5 NA
TGTGCCAGCAGCGATGTACAGGGGGTCGATGAAAAACTGTTTTTT CASSDVQGVDEKLFF TRBV14 TRBD1 TRBJ1-4 once
TGTGCCAGCAGCTCCCAGCGGGGGGGCCACCATGAGCAGTTCTTC CASSSQRGGHHEQFF TRBV7-2 TRBD2 TRBJ2-1 NA
TGTGCCAGCAGCTTAGAGTATTCCAGCGGGGGGGCCGCGGAGACCCAGTACTTC CASSLEYSSGGAAETQYF TRBV7-2 TRBD2 TRBJ2-5 NA
TGTGCCTGGAGTGTGAAGTCCAGGGGGCTCCTAGGCAATCAGCCCCAGCATTTT CAWSVKSRGLLGNQPQHF TRBV30 TRBD1 TRBJ1-5 NA
TGCAGCGTCGCCCGACCTCCCCTTTACGAGCAGTACTTC CSVARPPLYEQYF TRBV29-1 NA TRBJ2-7 NA
TGTGCCAGCAGCTTAGGGGTCGTTGGCGAGCAGTTCTTC CASSLGVVGEQFF TRBV11-3 NA TRBJ2-1 NA
TGCAGTGTCTTGTCGACTGAAGCTTTCTTT CSVLSTEAFF TRBV29-1 NA TRBJ1-1 NA
TGTGCCAGCAGCCCCGGGGACACAGGCGGGAACACTGAAGCTTTCTTT CASSPGDTGGNTEAFF TRBV5-4 NA TRBJ1-1 NA
TGTGCCAGCAGCTTTGAGGGAAACGGAAAACTGTTTTTT CASSFEGNGKLFF TRBV13 NA TRBJ1-4 once
TGTGCCAGCGGGGGGACACTCGACTATGGCTACACCTTC CASGGTLDYGYTF TRBV2 NA TRBJ1-2 once
TGTGCCAGCAGCCGGGCGGGGTATGGCTACACCTTC CASSRAGYGYTF TRBV5-6 NA TRBJ1-2 NA
TGTGCCAGCAGTGAAACAGCTAGCAATCAGCCCCAGCATTTT CASSETASNQPQHF TRBV2 NA TRBJ1-5 NA
TGTGCCAGCAGCGACAGAGGGGATATGAACACTGAAGCTTTCTTT CASSDRGDMNTEAFF TRBV27 NA TRBJ1-1 NA
TGTGCCAGCAGCTCGCGTACGGGCACAACCTACGAGCAGTACTTC CASSSRTGTTYEQYF TRBV6-5 NA TRBJ2-7 few
TGTGCCAGCAGCGCAGGGAGAACCTACAATGAGCAGTTCTTC CASSAGRTYNEQFF TRBV2 NA TRBJ2-1 NA
TGTGCCAGCAGCCGATCTCGGTGGACGAACACTGAAGCTTTCTTT CASSRSRWTNTEAFF TRBV7-2 NA TRBJ1-1 NA
TGCGCCAGCAGCATACGAGAGACCCAGTACTTC CASSIRETQYF TRBV4-1 NA TRBJ2-5 NA
TGTGCCAGCAGCTTGGAGGCAGGGGGCTTTGGCTACACCTTC CASSLEAGGFGYTF TRBV5-5 TRBD1 TRBJ1-2 NA
TGCAGCGCTTGGTCCCAAGGACCTGGAGGGGAGCAGTACTTC CSAWSQGPGGEQYF TRBV29-1 NA TRBJ2-7 NA